A selection of T cell receptor beta chains follows, all from one sample in a study of T cell changes during pregnancy in multiple sclerosis. The assay was immunoSEQ multiplex PCR, and TCRdb's table has in-frame clones only and misses some. The repertoire has about 11,000 clones, 90% to 95% of them found once; the top ten carry roughly 0.3%. Source: CD4+ T cells from peripheral blood mononuclear cells, taken before pregnancy. The receptors here all came from a female donor with multiple sclerosis, enrolled in a pregnancy study. The CDR3 runs from the conserved cysteine through the conserved F or W. A D gene is named only where the DNA matches it firmly. Clone size appears in some rows only: once, few, many, or a class for an expanded clone.

j_call clone_size d_call v_call cdr3_aa cdr3_nt
TRBJ2-1 NA NA TRBV13 CASSLSILVLQNEQFF TGTGCCAGCAGCTTGTCGATACTAGTGCTGCAGAATGAGCAGTTCTTC
TRBJ1-1 NA NA TRBV30 CAWGRRTEAFF TGTGCCTGGGGACGGAGGACTGAAGCTTTCTTT
TRBJ2-1 once NA TRBV6-5 CASSYLAEQFF TGTGCCAGCAGTTACTTGGCTGAGCAGTTCTTC
TRBJ2-5 NA TRBD1 TRBV5-6 CASSFPGTGGETQYF TGTGCCAGCAGCTTCCCCGGGACAGGGGGAGAGACCCAGTACTTC
TRBJ1-4 once NA TRBV4-2 CASSQGSITEEKLFF TGTGCCAGCAGCCAAGGGTCGATTACGGAGGAAAAACTGTTTTTT
TRBJ1-5 NA NA TRBV21-1 CASSKGFLPRGYDQPQHF TGTGCCAGCAGCAAAGGATTTCTTCCCAGGGGGTATGATCAGCCCCAGCATTTT
TRBJ2-5 NA NA TRBV14 CASSPDLGGTQYF TGTGCCAGCAGCCCGGACCTGGGGGGGACCCAGTACTTC
TRBJ2-1 NA TRBD2 TRBV7-2 CASSLAIAGGRSEQFF TGTGCCAGCAGCTTAGCGATAGCGGGGGGGCGTAGTGAGCAGTTCTTC
TRBJ2-2 NA TRBD2 TRBV5-5 CASSSRLRLAGVGTGELFF TGTGCCAGCAGCTCACGACTACGTCTAGCGGGGGTTGGCACCGGGGAGCTGTTTTTT
TRBJ2-7 NA TRBD1 TRBV5-4 CASSRQGAHEQYF TGTGCCAGCAGCCGACAGGGGGCTCACGAGCAGTACTTC
TRBJ1-1 NA NA TRBV5-1 CASSPVQGPTEAFF TGCGCCAGCAGCCCCGTGCAGGGTCCCACTGAAGCTTTCTTT
TRBJ2-3 NA NA TRBV6-5 CASSYLDTRGDTQYF TGTGCCAGCAGTTACTTGGATACCCGCGGAGATACGCAGTATTTT
TRBJ2-3 NA TRBD1 TRBV6-5 CASRLQGARTDTQYF TGTGCCAGCAGGCTACAGGGGGCTCGCACAGATACGCAGTATTTT
TRBJ1-5 NA TRBD1 TRBV19 CASSIGTGRNQPQHF TGTGCCAGTAGTATTGGGACAGGGCGCAATCAGCCCCAGCATTTT
TRBJ1-3 NA NA TRBV11-2 CASSLERIGGNTIYF TGTGCCAGCAGCTTAGAGCGGATTGGCGGAAACACCATATATTTT
TRBJ2-3 NA NA TRBV11-1 CASSSEPRDTQYF TGTGCCAGCAGCTCGGAACCTAGAGATACGCAGTATTTT
TRBJ2-7 NA TRBD2 TRBV6-6 CASITSGTNSYEQYF TGTGCCAGCATCACTAGCGGAACCAACTCCTACGAGCAGTACTTC
TRBJ2-5 NA NA TRBV9 CASSPEGGIQETQYF TGTGCCAGCAGCCCCGAGGGGGGGATCCAAGAGACCCAGTACTTC
TRBJ1-1 NA NA TRBV5-4 CASSLNRENTEAFF TGTGCCAGCAGCTTGAACAGGGAGAACACTGAAGCTTTCTTT
TRBJ2-1 NA NA TRBV5-1 CASSLAPGDEQFF TGCGCCAGCAGCTTGGCGCCAGGGGATGAGCAGTTCTTC
TRBJ1-1 NA TRBD1 TRBV25-1 CASSARTGGHTEAFF TGTGCCAGCAGTGCGCGGACAGGGGGCCACACTGAAGCTTTCTTT
TRBJ1-1 NA NA TRBV6-6 CASSSPTGNTEAFF TGTGCCAGCAGTTCACCTACAGGGAACACTGAAGCTTTCTTT
TRBJ2-1 NA TRBD2 TRBV6-1 CASSASGGALNEQFF TGTGCCAGCAGTGCTAGCGGGGGGGCCTTGAATGAGCAGTTCTTC
TRBJ1-3 NA TRBD1 TRBV2 CASSEDQGVSGNTIYF TGTGCCAGCAGTGAAGATCAGGGGGTCTCTGGAAACACCATATATTTT
TRBJ1-2 NA TRBD1 TRBV5-6 CASSLEGTGVRGYTF TGTGCCAGCAGCTTGGAAGGGACAGGGGTGCGCGGCTACACCTTC
TRBJ2-1 NA TRBD2 TRBV6-4 CASSTYRGGNEQFF TGTGCCAGCAGTACCTACCGGGGGGGCAATGAGCAGTTCTTC
TRBJ1-4 NA TRBD1 TRBV7-9 CASSLGTGVTNEKLFF TGTGCCAGCAGCTTAGGGACAGGGGTAACTAATGAAAAACTGTTTTTT
TRBJ2-5 NA NA TRBV9 CASSSDSGRETQYF TGTGCCAGCAGCTCGGACTCCGGACGAGAGACCCAGTACTTC
TRBJ2-7 NA NA TRBV7-9 CASSPPQGEQYF TGTGCCAGCAGCCCCCCCCAGGGTGAGCAGTACTTC
TRBJ2-3 NA NA TRBV7-6 CASSPAGDTQYF TGTGCCAGCAGCCCCGCGGGCGATACGCAGTATTTT
TRBJ2-2 NA NA TRBV14 CASSPASGTGELFF TGTGCCAGCAGCCCCGCGTCGGGGACCGGGGAGCTGTTTTTT
TRBJ1-1 NA TRBD1 TRBV12-5 CASGPDRGWAVTEAFF TGTGCTAGTGGACCCGACAGGGGGTGGGCAGTCACTGAAGCTTTCTTT
TRBJ1-6 NA NA TRBV7-9 CASSLDRQGSSPLHF TGTGCCAGCAGCTTAGATCGTCAGGGGAGTTCACCCCTCCACTTT
TRBJ1-6 NA NA TRBV19 CASSSRTISSYNSPLHF TGTGCCAGTAGTTCCCGGACTATTAGCTCCTATAATTCACCCCTCCACTTT
TRBJ1-2 once TRBD1 TRBV5-4 CASSSSPDRGYGYTF TGTGCCAGCAGCTCCTCCCCTGACAGGGGCTATGGCTACACCTTC
TRBJ1-1 NA NA TRBV19 CASSFRQALNTEAFF TGTGCCAGTAGTTTCCGACAGGCTTTGAACACTGAAGCTTTCTTT
TRBJ2-7 NA NA TRBV29-1 CSVVVRGYEQYF TGCAGCGTTGTCGTCAGGGGCTACGAGCAGTACTTC
TRBJ2-7 NA NA TRBV7-9 CASSLVYSYEQYF TGTGCCAGCAGCTTAGTTTACTCCTACGAGCAGTACTTC
TRBJ2-2 once TRBD1 TRBV29-1 CSVRDRGKNTGELFF TGCAGCGTCCGGGACAGGGGGAAAAACACCGGGGAGCTGTTTTTT
TRBJ1-4 NA NA TRBV5-4 CASSLSQGNEKLFF TGTGCCAGCAGCTTGTCTCAGGGCAATGAAAAACTGTTTTTT
TRBJ1-4 NA NA TRBV5-1 CASSSGGVINEKLFF TGCGCCAGCAGCTCCGGCGGGGTTATTAATGAAAAACTGTTTTTT
TRBJ1-1 NA NA TRBV20-1 CSANGGEAFF TGCAGTGCTAATGGCGGTGAAGCTTTCTTT
TRBJ2-7 once NA TRBV12-5 CASGRDTYEQYF TGTGCTAGTGGCAGGGACACCTACGAGCAGTACTTC
TRBJ1-5 NA NA TRBV19 CASWGDGGNQPQHF TGTGCCAGTTGGGGGGACGGGGGCAATCAGCCCCAGCATTTT
TRBJ2-7 NA TRBD1 TRBV18 CASSPGTGSDEQYF TGTGCCAGCTCACCTGGGACAGGGAGCGACGAGCAGTACTTC
TRBJ2-2 NA NA TRBV11-1 CASSHRVGTGELFF TGTGCCAGCAGCCACAGGGTTGGAACCGGGGAGCTGTTTTTT
TRBJ2-1 NA TRBD1 TRBV5-4 CASSDGQGVGTNEQFF TGTGCCAGCAGCGACGGACAGGGGGTTGGGACAAATGAGCAGTTCTTC
TRBJ2-4 NA NA TRBV6-5 CASSQRGNIQYF TGTGCCAGCAGCCAAAGGGGGAACATTCAGTACTTC
TRBJ2-7 NA TRBD1 TRBV10-3 CAISDNRGQIYEQYF TGTGCCATCAGTGATAATCGGGGACAGATCTACGAGCAGTACTTC
TRBJ2-5 NA TRBD2 TRBV7-3 CASSLGGLAGDVGTQYF TGTGCCAGCAGCTTAGGAGGACTAGCGGGGGATGTCGGGACCCAGTACTTC
TRBJ2-2 once TRBD2 TRBV13 CASSPGGTNTGELFF TGTGCCAGCAGCCCGGGGGGTACGAACACCGGGGAGCTGTTTTTT
TRBJ2-7 NA TRBD2 TRBV5-1 CASSWGTSGGAYEQYF TGCGCCAGCAGCTGGGGGACTAGCGGGGGGGCCTACGAGCAGTACTTC
TRBJ1-3 NA TRBD1 TRBV23-1 CASSHPGQGTGNTIYF TGCGCCAGCAGTCACCCGGGACAGGGAACAGGAAACACCATATATTTT
TRBJ2-1 NA NA TRBV10-1 CASSERSGEQFF TGCGCCAGCAGTGAGCGGTCAGGTGAGCAGTTCTTC
TRBJ2-7 NA TRBD1 TRBV18 CASSERTGGWDEQYF TGTGCCAGCTCAGAGCGGACAGGGGGCTGGGACGAGCAGTACTTC